A single sample is the source of the 19 T cell receptor beta chains below, sequenced in a study of shared clonotypes between healthy human individuals (TCRdb year 2020). Library creation used the immunoSEQ multiplex PCR assay. In TCRdb, the immuneACCESS table is reduced to in-frame sequences with V and J assigned. These tables do not hold every clone; where another copy was compared, an unresolved V gene accounts for under half, and the others remain unexplained. Counted in this sample were a few hundred thousand clones; roughly 97% of them appeared once. Jointly, the top ten make up 0.057% of the sample. Sequenced input: naive CD4+ T cells sorted from blood. What this sample's cell subset or site label stands for: CD45RA+ positively selected. Source of these receptors: a young woman in good health.

The chain couples TRBV4-1 to TRBJ2-2, with unresolved D. Trimming took 1 base from V and 2 from J, leaving 11 bases between them. Germline V gives CDR1 MGHRA, CDR2 YSYEKL. This CDR3 contains 16 residues. The CDR3 DNA sequence: TGCGCCAGCAGCCAAGCTAGGGCTCTAAACACCGGGGAGCTGTTTTTT. Residues: CASSQARALNTGELFF.

The chain recombines TRBV2 with TRBJ2-7; D ambiguous. Per the germline V gene, CDR1 is SNHLY and CDR2 is FYNNEI. This CDR3 is 13 amino acids long. Trimming shortened V by 1 base and J by 4 bases, and 8 bases separated the two germline ends. CDR3: CASSEDSSYEQYF. The CDR3 nucleotides are TGTGCCAGCAGTGAAGATAGTAGTTACGAGCAGTACTTC.

J is TRBJ1-4 and V is TRBV2; possible D gene TRBD1, 5 bases. The CDR3 is 14 residues long. Germline assignment: CDR1 SNHLY and CDR2 FYNNEI. The V and J ends lost 2 bases and 8 bases respectively, with 12 bases between them. The CDR3 is CASSEWGRGEKLFF. The CDR3 coding sequence is TGTGCCAGCAGTGAATGGGGGAGGGGAGAAAAACTGTTTTTT.

The chain couples TRBV7-3 to TRBJ2-7; 9 nucleotides agree with TRBD1. CDR1 and CDR2 from the germline V gene are SGHTA and FQGTGA. The CDR3 runs to 19 residues. Germline trimming cut 6 bases from V and 5 bases from J; bases unmatched to any gene: 23. The CDR3 sequence: CASRSVPPFPGQGTDEQYF. As DNA, the CDR3 is TGTGCCAGCAGGTCGGTGCCTCCTTTCCCCGGACAGGGGACCGACGAGCAGTACTTC.

The gene calls are TRBV28 and TRBJ1-1, with a weak D call TRBD1 (6 bases). The CDR3 contains 13 residues. CDR1 and CDR2 (germline): MDHEN, SYDVKM. Trimming shortened V by 11 bases and J by 6 bases, and 19 bases separated the two germline ends. The CDR3 bases are TGTGCCTGTAATATTCAGGGGAGACCTGAAGCTTTCTTT. The encoded protein is CACNIQGRPEAFF. Complete variable domain (other parts from reference TRBV28 and TRBJ1-1): DVKVTQSSRYLVKRTGEKVFLECVQDMDHENMFWYRQDPGLGLRLIYFSYDVKMKEKGDIPEGYSVSREKKERFSLILESASTNQTSMYLCACNIQGRPEAFFGQGTRLTVV.

This chain connects TRBV6-6 to TRBJ1-4; tentative D call: TRBD1 (6 bases). In germline, CDR1 is MNHNY, CDR2 SVGAGI (reference sequence). The CDR3 sequence is 16 residues long. Deletions cut 6 bases from V and 0 bases from J, with 14 bases between. CDR3 coding DNA: TGTGCCAGCAGGCCGGGACAACAGGCAACTAATGAAAAACTGTTTTTT. This encodes CASRPGQQATNEKLFF.

This clone is a singleton in its sample. V gene TRBV9 combines with J gene TRBJ1-4; unclear D gene. The length of the CDR3 is 14 residues. Germline CDR1 SGDLS, CDR2 YYNGEE. V lost 2 bases, J lost 4 bases, and 9 bases lay in between. CDR3: CASSVRDNNEKLFF. CDR3 bases: TGTGCCAGCAGCGTCCGCGACAATAATGAAAAACTGTTTTTT.

CDR3 residues: CASTPGQGFWGQNIQYF. For the CDR3, the DNA is TGTGCCAGCACCCCGGGACAGGGATTTTGGGGGCAAAACATTCAGTACTTC. This chain joins TRBV28 and TRBJ2-4, with 9 bases lining up with TRBD1. The J segment lost 5 bases and the V segment lost 7 bases, leaving 15 bases of the junction unmatched. The CDR3 sequence is 17 residues long. Germline V gene data show CDR1 as MDHEN and CDR2 as SYDVKM.

The chain recombines TRBV27 with TRBJ2-1; D is unresolved. Per the germline V gene, CDR1 is MNHEY and CDR2 is SMNVEV (reference sequence). Between the trimmed V and J ends, which lost 3 bases and 2 bases, there was a span of 8 bases. The CDR3 has 14 amino acids. The CDR3 sequence: CASSFEAPYNEQFF. The CDR3, as DNA: TGTGCCAGCAGTTTTGAGGCCCCCTACAATGAGCAGTTCTTC.

CDR3 nucleotides: TGCGCCAGCAGTCTGGCGTTAGGAGGGCTCAATGAGCAGTTCTTC. Protein: CASSLALGGLNEQFF. The chain joins TRBV5-1 to TRBJ2-1; possibly TRBD2 for D (6 bases). The length of the CDR3 is 15 residues. The germline gives CDR1 SGHRS, CDR2 YFSETQ. V shed 5 bases and J shed 6 bases, with 18 bases lying between them.

The gene calls are TRBV28 and TRBJ2-2; D might be TRBD2 (6 bases). Trimming cost V 11 bases and J 2 bases, with 24 bases left between them. This CDR3 has 17 residues. The germline V gene has CDR1 MDHEN and CDR2 SYDVKM. The CDR3 region has the DNA TGTGCCGTTCCCGGTCACCCGGGGACTGGAAACACCGGGGAGCTGTTTTTT. Residues: CAVPGHPGTGNTGELFF. Complete variable domain (other parts from reference TRBV28 and TRBJ2-2): DVKVTQSSRYLVKRTGEKVFLECVQDMDHENMFWYRQDPGLGLRLIYFSYDVKMKEKGDIPEGYSVSREKKERFSLILESASTNQTSMYLCAVPGHPGTGNTGELFFGEGSRLTVL.

The chain uses TRBV2 and TRBJ2-3, with D maybe TRBD1 (6 bases). Trimming shortened V by 7 bases and J by 3 bases, and 11 bases separated the two germline ends. CDR1 and CDR2 from the germline V gene are SNHLY and FYNNEI. CDR3 size: 13 residues. This chain's CDR3 is CASNIQGTDTQYF. The DNA for the CDR3 is TGTGCCAGCAACATACAGGGAACAGATACGCAGTATTTT.

The chain employs TRBV28 and TRBJ1-1, with D possibly TRBD1 on 5 matching bases. Trimming removed 2 bases at V and 0 bases at J, with 13 bases between. Germline loops: CDR1 MDHEN, CDR2 SYDVKM. This CDR3 comprises 16 residues. CDR3 protein: CASSLISGSLNTEAFF. The CDR3 region has the DNA TGTGCCAGCAGTTTAATCTCAGGGAGCTTGAACACTGAAGCTTTCTTT.

The rearrangement uses TRBV27 and TRBJ1-5; TRBD1 agrees at 9 bases. Germline CDR1 MNHEY, CDR2 SMNVEV (reference sequence). With V trimmed by 2 bases and J by 6 bases, 5 bases remained unmatched. CDR3 length equals 15 residues. In nucleotides, the CDR3 is TGTGCCAGCAGTTTAGGGGACAGGGTTGGTCAGCCCCAGCATTTT. Protein sequence: CASSLGDRVGQPQHF.

The chain is built from TRBV6-6 and TRBJ2-2; a weak D match, TRBD1 (5 bases). The CDR3 sequence is 16 residues long. The germline V gene encodes CDR1 MNHNY and CDR2 SVGAGI (reference sequence). V was pared by 1 base and J by 6 bases, with 15 bases between. In DNA, the CDR3 is TGTGCCAGCAGTTACTTGGTACAGGCTACCGCCGGGGAGCTGTTTTTT. This translates into CASSYLVQATAGELFF.

The chain has TRBV5-1 and TRBJ2-6, with D possibly TRBD2 on 6 matching bases. The V gene's germline CDR1 is SGHRS and CDR2 YFSETQ. This CDR3 spans 19 amino acids. V lost 6 bases to trimming and J lost 0 bases, with 22 bases between them. CDR3 sequence: CASKSAGTQKSSGANVLTF. CDR3 bases: TGCGCCAGCAAGTCAGCGGGCACACAGAAATCCTCTGGGGCCAACGTCCTGACTTTC.

The chain uses TRBV7-9 and TRBJ2-7; the D call may be TRBD1 or TRBD2 (5 bases each). The germline V and J ends were trimmed by 0 bases and 5 bases, with 11 bases remaining between them. The CDR3 sequence is 14 residues long. Germline V lookup: CDR1 SEHNR, CDR2 FQNEAQ (reference sequence). In nucleotides, the CDR3 is TGTGCCAGCAGCTTAGCGGTCCGGGACCACGAGCAGTACTTC. The encoded protein is CASSLAVRDHEQYF.

The rearrangement links TRBV4-1 to TRBJ2-7; a weak D match, TRBD2 (6 bases). The CDR3 length is 16 residues. Germline V gene data show CDR1 as MGHRA and CDR2 as YSYEKL. Trimming removed 3 bases from V and 1 base from J, with 16 bases in between. CDR3 sequence: CASSQGGLYESYEQYF. For the CDR3, the DNA is TGCGCCAGCAGCCAGGGCGGACTATACGAGTCCTACGAGCAGTACTTC.

The V and J genes are TRBV18 and TRBJ2-5; D perhaps matches TRBD2 (5 bases). Trimming shortened V by 1 base and J by 4 bases, and 7 bases separated the two germline ends. There are 13 residues in the CDR3. Germline V CDR1 and CDR2: KGHSH, LQKENI. CDR3 region: CASSPRETETQYF. In DNA form, the CDR3 reads TGTGCCAGCTCACCACGGGAGACAGAGACCCAGTACTTC.